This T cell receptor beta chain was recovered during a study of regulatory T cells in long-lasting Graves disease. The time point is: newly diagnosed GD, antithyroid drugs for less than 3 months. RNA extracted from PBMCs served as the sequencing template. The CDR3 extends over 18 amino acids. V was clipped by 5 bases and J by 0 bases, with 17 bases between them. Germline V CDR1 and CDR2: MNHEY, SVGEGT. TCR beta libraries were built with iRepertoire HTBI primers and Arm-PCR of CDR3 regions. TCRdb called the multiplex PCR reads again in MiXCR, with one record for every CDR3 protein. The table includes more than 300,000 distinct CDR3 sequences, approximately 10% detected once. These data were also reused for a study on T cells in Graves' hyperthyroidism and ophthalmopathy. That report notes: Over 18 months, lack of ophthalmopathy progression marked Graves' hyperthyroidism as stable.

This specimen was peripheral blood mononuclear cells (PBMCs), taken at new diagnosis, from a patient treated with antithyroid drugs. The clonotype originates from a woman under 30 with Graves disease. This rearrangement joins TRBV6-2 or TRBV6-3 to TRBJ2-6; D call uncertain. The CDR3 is CASSPLAVSFSGANVLTF. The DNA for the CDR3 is TGTGCCAGCAGTCCCTTGGCAGTTTCCTTCTCTGGGGCCAACGTCCTGACTTTC.